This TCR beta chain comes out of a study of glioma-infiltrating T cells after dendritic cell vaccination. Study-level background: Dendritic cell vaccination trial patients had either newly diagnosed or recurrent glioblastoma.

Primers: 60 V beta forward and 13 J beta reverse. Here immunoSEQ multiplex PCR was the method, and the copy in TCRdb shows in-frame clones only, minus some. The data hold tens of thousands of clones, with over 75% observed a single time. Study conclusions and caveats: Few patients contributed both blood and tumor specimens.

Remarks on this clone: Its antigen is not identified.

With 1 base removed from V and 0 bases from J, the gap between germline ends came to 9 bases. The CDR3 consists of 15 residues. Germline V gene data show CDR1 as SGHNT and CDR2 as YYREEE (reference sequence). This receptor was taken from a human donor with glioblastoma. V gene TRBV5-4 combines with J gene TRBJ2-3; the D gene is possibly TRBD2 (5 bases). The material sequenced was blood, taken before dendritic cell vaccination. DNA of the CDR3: TGTGCCAGCAGCTTGCCTAGCAGTAGCACAGATACGCAGTATTTT. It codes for CASSLPSSSTDTQYF.